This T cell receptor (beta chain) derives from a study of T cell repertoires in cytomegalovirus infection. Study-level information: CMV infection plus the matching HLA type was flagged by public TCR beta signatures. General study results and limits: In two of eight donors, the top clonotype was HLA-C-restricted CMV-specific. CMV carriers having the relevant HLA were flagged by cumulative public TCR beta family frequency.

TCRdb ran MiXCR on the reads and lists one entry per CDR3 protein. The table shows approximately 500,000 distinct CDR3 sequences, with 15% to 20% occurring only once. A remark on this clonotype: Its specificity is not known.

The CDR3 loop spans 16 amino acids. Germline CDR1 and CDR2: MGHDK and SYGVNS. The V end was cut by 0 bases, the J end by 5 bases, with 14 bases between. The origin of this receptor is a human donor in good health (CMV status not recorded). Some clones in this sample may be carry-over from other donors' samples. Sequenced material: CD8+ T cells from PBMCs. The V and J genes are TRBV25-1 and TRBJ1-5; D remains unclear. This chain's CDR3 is CASSEYKLGIYQPQHF. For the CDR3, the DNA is TGTGCCAGCAGTGAATATAAGCTGGGTATTTATCAGCCCCAGCATTTT.